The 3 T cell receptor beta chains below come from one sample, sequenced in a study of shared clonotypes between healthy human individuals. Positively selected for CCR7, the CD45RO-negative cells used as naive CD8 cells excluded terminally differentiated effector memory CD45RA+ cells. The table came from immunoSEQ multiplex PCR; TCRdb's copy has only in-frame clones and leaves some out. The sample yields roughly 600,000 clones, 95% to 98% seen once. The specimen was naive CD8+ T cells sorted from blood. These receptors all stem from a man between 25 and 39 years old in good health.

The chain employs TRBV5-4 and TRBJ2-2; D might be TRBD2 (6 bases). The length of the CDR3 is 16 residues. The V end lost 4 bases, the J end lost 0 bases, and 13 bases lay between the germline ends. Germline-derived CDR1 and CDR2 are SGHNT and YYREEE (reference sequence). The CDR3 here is CASSVTGLANTGELFF. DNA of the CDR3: TGTGCCAGCAGCGTCACGGGACTCGCGAACACCGGGGAGCTGTTTTTT.

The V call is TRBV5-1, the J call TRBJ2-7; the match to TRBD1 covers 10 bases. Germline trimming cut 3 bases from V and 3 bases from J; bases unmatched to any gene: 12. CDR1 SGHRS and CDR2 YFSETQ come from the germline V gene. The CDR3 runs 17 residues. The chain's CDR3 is CASSSDRQGAMDYEQYF. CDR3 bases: TGCGCCAGCAGCTCGGACCGACAGGGGGCTATGGACTACGAGCAGTACTTC.

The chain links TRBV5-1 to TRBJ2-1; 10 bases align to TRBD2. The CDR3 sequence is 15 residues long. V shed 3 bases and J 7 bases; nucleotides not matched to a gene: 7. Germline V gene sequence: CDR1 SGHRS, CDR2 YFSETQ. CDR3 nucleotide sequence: TGCGCCAGCAGCTCTCAAGCGGGAGGGCCTAATGAGCAGTTCTTC. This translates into CASSSQAGGPNEQFF.